One sample yielded the 24 T cell receptor beta chains listed below, sequenced in a study of low-dose radiotherapy and immunotherapy resistance in tumors. This sample's time point: after trial treatment. Treatment in this sample: LDRT plus nivolumab, ipilimumab, low-dose cyclophosphamide and aspirin (RACIN trial). Primers targeting TRAV and TRBV primed first-strand cDNA, covering alpha and beta chains. The authors amplified TCRs for about 20 PCR cycles with a constant-region primer and a V-primer adapter. TCRdb processed the reads anew with MiXCR; each CDR3 protein has one entry. The repertoire includes tens of thousands of distinct CDR3 sequences, under 30% of them detected once, and about a tenth sits in the top ten. Specimen: PBMCs, collected after low-dose radiotherapy plus immunotherapy. The receptors originated from a male donor with prostate cancer.

This clonotype has ten or more counts. V gene TRBV2 combines with J gene TRBJ2-1; TRBD2 aligns across 9 bases. CDR1 and CDR2 from the germline V gene are SNHLY and FYNNEI. CDR3 length: 17 amino acids. V was clipped by 1 base and J by 1 base; unmatched bases: 5. Here the CDR3 reads CASSEGAGGPSYNEQFF. CDR3 in DNA: TGTGCCAGCAGTGAAGGGGCGGGAGGGCCATCCTACAATGAGCAGTTCTTC.

The V gene is TRBV20-1, the J gene TRBJ2-7; D might be TRBD2 (6 bases). Looked up from germline, CDR1 is DFQATT and CDR2 is SNEGSKA (reference sequence). V was clipped by 5 bases and J by 3 bases, with 8 bases between them. The CDR3 has 11 amino acids. The CDR3 nucleotides are TGCAGTGCTGGACTAAGCTACGAGCAGTACTTC. Amino acids: CSAGLSYEQYF.

This clonotype occurred many times. The chain is built from TRBV7-3 and TRBJ1-3, with 7 bases identical to TRBD1. With V trimmed by 5 bases and J by 7 bases, 5 bases remained unmatched. Germline values: CDR1 SGHTA, CDR2 FQGTGA. The CDR3 runs to 13 residues. In nucleotides, the CDR3 is TGTGCCAGCAGCCCCGGGGACAGCAACACCATATATTTT. Amino acids: CASSPGDSNTIYF.

This clonotype appeared a few times. CDR3 loop: CASSAPVLYEKLFF. CDR3 sequence (DNA): TGTGCCAGCAGTGCCCCGGTCCTTTATGAAAAACTGTTTTTT. The chain combines TRBV6-2 or TRBV6-3 with TRBJ1-4; D is ambiguous. The length of the CDR3 is 14 residues. Germline assignment: CDR1 MNHEY and CDR2 SVGEGT. V lost 5 bases, J lost 6 bases, and 13 bases lay in between.

This clonotype was counted ten times or more. The gene calls are TRBV28 and TRBJ1-4, with 9 bases aligning to TRBD1. Per germline, CDR1 MDHEN and CDR2 SYDVKM. Unmatched junction bases numbered 10, after V lost 5 bases and J lost 0 bases. There are 18 residues in the CDR3. The DNA for the CDR3 is TGTGCCAGCAGTAGCAGACAGGGGGGAGTTGCAACTAATGAAAAACTGTTTTTT. Protein: CASSSRQGGVATNEKLFF.

This clonotype has ten or more counts. The chain combines TRBV7-2 with TRBJ2-1; either TRBD1 or TRBD2 may fit D (5 bases each). CDR1 and CDR2 from the germline V gene are SGHTA and FQGNSA. The length of the CDR3 is 11 residues. With 8 bases removed from V and 15 bases from J, the gap between germline ends came to 17 bases. The CDR3 here is CASQSWDGGFF. The CDR3 coding sequence is TGTGCCAGCCAGTCATGGGATGGGGGGTTCTTC.

On this clonotype: This likely reflects a read error, since a far larger clone is one base away. The chain has TRBV5-4 and TRBJ2-1; D is undetermined. Trimming shortened V by 2 bases and J by 10 bases, and 16 bases separated the two germline ends. Looked up from germline, CDR1 is SGHNT and CDR2 is YYREEE (reference sequence). The CDR3 runs 14 residues. The chain's CDR3 is CASSLFGLAYEQFF. The CDR3 DNA reads TGTGCCAGCAGCTTATTCGGTCTCGCCTACGAGCAGTTCTTC.

Concerning this clonotype itself: A far larger clone is one nucleotide away, so this likely arose from a read error. The J gene is TRBJ1-1, the V gene TRBV5-3; 10 bases fit TRBD1. TRBV5-3 belongs to the ORF category, with a function that is uncertain. V dropped 8 bases and J dropped 3; count of bases not matched to a gene: 7. There are 14 residues in the CDR3. CDR3 residues: CASKRTGGHTEAFF. The CDR3 DNA sequence: TGTGCCAGCAAGAGGACAGGGGGTCACACTGAAGCTTTCTTT.

This clonotype came up many times. The chain has TRBV29-1 and TRBJ2-5; 8 bases are shared with TRBD2. Trimming removed 5 bases from V and 4 bases from J; junction bases left unmatched: 9. In germline, CDR1 is SQVTM, CDR2 ANQGSEA. The CDR3 is 14 amino acids. The CDR3 protein is CSVPLAGRRETQYF. CDR3 in DNA: TGCAGCGTTCCCCTAGCGGGTAGACGAGAGACCCAGTACTTC.

This clonotype has at least ten counts. The chain combines TRBV5-1 with TRBJ2-4, with D possibly being TRBD2 (6 bases). Trimming pared 0 bases from V and 6 bases from J, leaving 10 bases between. Looked up from germline, CDR1 is SGHRS and CDR2 is YFSETQ. The CDR3 length is 14 residues. In DNA, the CDR3 is TGCGCCAGCAGCTTGGTGGGGGGTGGAAACATTCAGTACTTC. Translation: CASSLVGGGNIQYF.

This clonotype was seen a handful of times. J is TRBJ2-7 and V is TRBV5-1, with D possibly matching TRBD1 (6 bases). Trimming left V 3 bases short and J 1 base short, with 8 bases between. Germline CDR1 reads SGHRS; CDR2 reads YFSETQ. CDR3 size: 13 residues. The DNA for the CDR3 is TGCGCCAGCAGCTCTACAGGGTCCTACGAGCAGTACTTC. This codes for CASSSTGSYEQYF.

This clonotype was observed at least ten times. The V gene is TRBV5-5, the J gene TRBJ1-2; D not resolved. Germline-derived CDR1 and CDR2 are SGHKS and YYEKEE (reference sequence). V lost 7 bases and J 8 bases, leaving 12 bases between the germline ends. The CDR3 sequence is 11 residues long. In DNA form, the CDR3 reads TGTGCCAGCTCTCTGAGGGAAGGCTACACCTTC. It specifies CASSLREGYTF.

This clonotype was counted only a few times. V usage is TRBV27 and J usage is TRBJ2-3, with 9 bases that match TRBD2. The germline gives CDR1 MNHEY, CDR2 SMNVEV (reference sequence). This CDR3 contains 14 residues. With 8 bases clipped from V and 3 bases from J, the junction kept 6 bases outside the gene matches. CDR3 sequence reads: CASGRSGGTDTQYF. In DNA, the CDR3 is TGTGCCAGCGGCAGAAGCGGGGGGACAGATACGCAGTATTTT.

This clonotype was seen ten or more times. V usage is TRBV27 and J usage is TRBJ2-7, with TRBD1 identical over 7 bases. Germline trimming cut 8 bases from V and 5 bases from J; bases unmatched to any gene: 9. The CDR3 has 13 residues. CDR1 is MNHEY, CDR2 SMNVEV, per germline (reference sequence). CDR3 amino acids: CASQTGSFHEQYF. Here the CDR3 DNA reads TGTGCCAGCCAGACAGGGAGTTTCCACGAGCAGTACTTC.

In this sample, this clonotype turned up many times. This chain uses TRBV7-2 with TRBJ2-7; D is unresolved. V lost 2 bases to trimming and J lost 4 bases, with 18 bases between them. The germline gives CDR1 SGHTA, CDR2 FQGNSA. CDR3 size: 16 residues. Here the CDR3 DNA reads TGTGCCAGCAGCTTACTGTCCAATGTCGAGAGTTACGAGCAGTACTTC. Amino acids: CASSLLSNVESYEQYF.

This clonotype was observed many times. The chain employs TRBV15 and TRBJ2-1; 11 nucleotides line up with TRBD2. The ends lost 3 bases at V and 3 bases at J; junction bases unmatched: 10. CDR1 and CDR2 (germline): LNHNV, YYDKDF (reference sequence). The CDR3 is made up of 18 amino acids. The CDR3 region has the DNA TGTGCCACCAGCAGGGCTATCCCCGGGACTAGCGGCTACAATGAGCAGTTCTTC. Encoded protein: CATSRAIPGTSGYNEQFF.

The table lists this clonotype with many counts. The CDR3 DNA follows: TGTGCCAGTAGTGCTAGCGGTCTGGAAATTCAGTACTTC. Translating gives CASSASGLEIQYF. The chain recombines TRBV19 with TRBJ2-4; 7 nucleotides agree with TRBD2. The germline V gene has CDR1 LNHDA and CDR2 SQIVND (reference sequence). The CDR3 covers 13 residues. V shed 5 bases and J 10 bases; nucleotides not matched to a gene: 8.

This clonotype was seen at least ten times. CDR3 amino acids: CASSLVPGRSGEQYF. The CDR3 bases are TGCGCCAGCAGCTTGGTTCCAGGGAGATCAGGCGAGCAGTACTTC. The V call is TRBV5-1, the J call TRBJ2-7; D possibly uses TRBD1 or TRBD2 (5 bases each). Germline CDR1 is SGHRS and CDR2 is YFSETQ. V was shortened by 0 bases and J by 6 bases, with 16 bases between the two germline ends. The CDR3 sequence is 15 residues long. Full variable domain (outside the CDR3, taken from reference TRBV5-1 and TRBJ2-7): KAGVTQTPRYLIKTRGQQVTLSCSPISGHRSVSWYQQTPGQGLQFLFEYFSETQRNKGNFPGRFSGRQFSNSRSEMNVSTLELGDSALYLCASSLVPGRSGEQYFGPGTRLTVT.

There are many counts of this clonotype. The J gene is TRBJ2-2, the V gene TRBV11-2; TRBD2 matches 7 bases. Germline assignment: CDR1 SGHAT and CDR2 FQNNGV. This CDR3 region has 16 residues. The trim removed 6 bases at V and 1 base at J, leaving 8 bases unmatched. The CDR3 loop reads CASSTPGLQNTGELFF. In nucleotides, the CDR3 is TGTGCCAGCAGTACACCGGGACTACAGAACACCGGGGAGCTGTTTTTT.

This clonotype was seen at least ten times. The genes are TRBV6-5 and TRBJ2-3; 10 bases map to TRBD1. Germline lookup yields CDR1 MNHEY and CDR2 SVGAGI. The CDR3 length is 15 residues. Trimming removed 8 bases from V and 4 bases from J; junction bases left unmatched: 9. CDR3 amino acids: CASGRGQGFADTQYF. The CDR3 nucleotides read TGTGCCAGCGGAAGGGGACAGGGGTTCGCAGATACGCAGTATTTT.

This clonotype was seen ten or more times. This chain uses TRBV6-6 with TRBJ1-3; D is unresolved. Germline loops: CDR1 MNHNY, CDR2 SVGAGI (reference sequence). V gave up 6 bases and J gave up 0 bases, with 9 bases separating them. CDR3 length: 14 amino acids. The CDR3 loop is CASSQTPSGNTIYF. The CDR3 DNA reads as TGTGCCAGCAGCCAGACACCCTCTGGAAACACCATATATTTT.

Ten or more counts support this clonotype. This chain joins TRBV27 and TRBJ2-1, with D perhaps matching TRBD2 (5 bases). This CDR3 spans 16 amino acids. Germline V gene lookup returns CDR1 MNHEY and CDR2 SMNVEV (reference sequence). V gave up 6 bases and J gave up 2 bases, with 17 bases separating them. The CDR3 protein is CASSLRGISTYNEQFF. DNA of the CDR3: TGTGCCAGCAGCCTAAGAGGGATTTCTACCTACAATGAGCAGTTCTTC.

In this sample, this clonotype turned up many times. The chain combines TRBV3-1 with TRBJ2-1, with unresolved D. The CDR3 runs to 15 residues. Germline CDR1 reads LGHDT; CDR2 reads YNNKEL (reference sequence). V lost 2 bases to trimming and J lost 1 base, with 9 bases between them. The CDR3 bases are TGTGCCAGCAGCCAACTGAGTGGGTCCTACAATGAGCAGTTCTTC. The encoded protein is CASSQLSGSYNEQFF.

In regard to this clonotype: It differs at one base from a far larger clone, so likely a read error. This rearrangement joins TRBV5-5 to TRBJ2-7; D is uncertain. The CDR3 consists of 13 residues. Trimming took 4 bases from V and 7 from J, leaving 15 bases between them. Germline values: CDR1 SGHKS, CDR2 YYEKEE (reference sequence). The CDR3, as DNA: TGTGCCAGCAGCGCCGGGCCGTACAATGAGCAGTACTTC. Protein sequence: CASSAGPYNEQYF.